This T cell receptor (beta chain) emerged from a study of shared clonotypes between healthy human individuals. As for the study in general: The study used three CD4 naive, three CD4 memory, two CD8 naive and one CD8 memory plate per donor.

The method was immunoSEQ multiplex PCR; TCRdb's version includes in-frame clones alone and lacks a portion of them. The repertoire holds about 1 million clones, with 75% to 85% as singletons. Adult donors, all healthy and HIV-negative, had no recent acute infections or vaccinations. Trimming removed 0 bases at V and 7 bases at J, with 15 bases between. The CDR3 extends over 15 amino acids. Germline-derived CDR1 and CDR2 are ENHRY and SYGVKD. This rearrangement joins TRBV10-3 to TRBJ2-5; D uncertain. The clonotype comes from a man younger than 35 in good health. Some clones in this sample may be carry-over from other donors' samples. The sample comprised memory CD4+ T cells from PBMCs. Regarding subset: CD45RA-negative fraction. The CDR3 region is CAISESRSVWATQYF. The CDR3 DNA follows: TGTGCCATCAGTGAGTCAAGGTCTGTGTGGGCGACCCAGTACTTC.